What follows is one T cell receptor beta chain and its context. Antigen: not known. Genomic DNA of each subset was evenly split across several immunoSEQ plates. This table comes from immunoSEQ multiplex PCR, and its TCRdb copy is limited to in-frame clones, with some not included. The sample lists 2 million to 3 million clones, 80% to 95% seen once, with 0.35% to 0.45% in the top ten. The source of the sample is a study of shared clonotypes between healthy human individuals. General observations from the study: When compared with the clonotypes that were shared by all four sorted-subset donors, the non-shared clonotypes turned out to have lower generation probabilities.

The CDR3 is 16 residues long. After removal of 9 bases from V and 4 bases from J, the junction contained 13 bases not matched to a gene. Germline assignment: CDR1 MDHEN and CDR2 SYDVKM. The receptor comes from a man younger than 30 in good health. Some clones in this sample may be carry-over from other donors' samples. The sequenced sample consisted of naive CD4+ T cells from PBMCs. The subset was: CD45RA+ positively selected. The chain combines TRBV28 with TRBJ2-1; 9 bases map to TRBD1. CDR3 region: CASSPITGGGYNEQFF. CDR3 nucleotides: TGTGCCAGTTCCCCCATCACAGGGGGCGGTTACAATGAGCAGTTCTTC.